The clone carrying this T cell receptor (beta chain) was observed many times. Its antigen is not known. Indicated time point: newly diagnosed GD, antithyroid drugs for less than 3 months. The TCR library used RNA extracted from PBMCs. Around 9.9 milliliters of peripheral blood went into EDTA tubes. This record belongs to a study of regulatory T cells in long-lasting Graves disease. General observations from the study: Whereas 1,000 or so public clonotypes were shared by new patients, persistent patients shared more, at some 2,500.

The CDR3 totals 14 residues. Looked up from germline, CDR1 is DFQATT and CDR2 is SNEGSKA (reference sequence). The ends were cut back, 0 bases at V and 5 bases at J, with 13 bases in the middle. The TCR beta library used iRepertoire HTBI primers with Arm-PCR amplification of CDR3. TCRdb passed the multiplex PCR reads through MiXCR, listing each CDR3 protein once. In the table there are some 350,000 distinct CDR3 sequences, around 15% of which are singletons. Another study also made use of these data, one on T cells in Graves' hyperthyroidism and ophthalmopathy.

This specimen consisted of peripheral blood mononuclear cells (PBMCs), obtained at new diagnosis, from a patient treated with antithyroid drugs. The origin of this receptor is a woman between 18 and 29 years old with Graves disease. The gene calls are TRBV20-1 and TRBJ1-2; D gene uncertain. The CDR3 spells CSARDAALTYGYTF. The CDR3 DNA reads as TGCAGTGCTAGAGATGCTGCCCTCACATATGGCTACACCTTC.